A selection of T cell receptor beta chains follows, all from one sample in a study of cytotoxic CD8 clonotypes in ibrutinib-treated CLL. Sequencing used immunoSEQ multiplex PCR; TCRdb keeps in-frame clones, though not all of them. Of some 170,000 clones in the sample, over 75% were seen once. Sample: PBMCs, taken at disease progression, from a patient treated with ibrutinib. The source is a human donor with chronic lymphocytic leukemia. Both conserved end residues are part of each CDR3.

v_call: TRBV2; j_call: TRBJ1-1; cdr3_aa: CASLTGQVMNTEAFF
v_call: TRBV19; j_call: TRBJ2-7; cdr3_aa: CASSRDYYEQYF
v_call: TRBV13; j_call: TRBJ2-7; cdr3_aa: CASSLVGLAGPDKYEQYF
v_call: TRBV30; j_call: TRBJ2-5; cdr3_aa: CAWRERAGGKETQYF
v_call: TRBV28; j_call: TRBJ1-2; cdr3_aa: CASSSRTDMPYGYTF
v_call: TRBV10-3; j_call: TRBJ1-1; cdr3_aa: CAISWGRETEAFF
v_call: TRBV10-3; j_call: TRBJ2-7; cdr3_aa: CAIRSQGESSYEQYF
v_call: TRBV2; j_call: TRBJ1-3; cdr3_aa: CASSEVGTQRGNTIYF
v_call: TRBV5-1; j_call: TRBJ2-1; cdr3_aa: CASSRVAAGDSYNEQFF
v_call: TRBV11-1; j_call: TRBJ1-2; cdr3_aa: CASSLSRGANYGYTF
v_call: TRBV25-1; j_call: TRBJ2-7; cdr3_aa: CASSETGGDEQYF
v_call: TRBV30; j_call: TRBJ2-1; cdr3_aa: CAWSVLLAEHNEQFF
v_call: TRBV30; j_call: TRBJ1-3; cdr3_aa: CAWSVSSLIRNTIYF